Listed below are T cell receptor beta chains from one sample, sequenced in a study of T-cell reconstitution after alpha-beta-depleted transplantation in children. One entry per CDR3 protein, called by TCRdb with MiXCR from the PCR reads. The sample includes some 95,000 distinct CDR3 sequences, about 22% of them seen just once. The sequences come from PBMCs, collected before TCRalphabeta/CD19-depleted stem cell transplant. These receptors came from a boy aged 2-15 years with acute lymphoblastic leukemia, due to receive a stem cell transplant. Each CDR3 is given with its conserved first and last residue. D genes are given only for firm matches. Rows give clone size only sometimes, using once, few, many, or a class for an expanded clone.

d_call	j_call	clone_size	v_call	cdr3_length	cdr3_nt	cdr3_aa
NA	TRBJ1-1	few	TRBV9	14	TGTGCCAGCAGCGTTCGGGGAAGAGACACTGAAGCTTTCTTT	CASSVRGRDTEAFF
NA	TRBJ2-4	NA	TRBV27	13	TGTGCCAGCAGTTTTTTGCAGGGGCACATTCAGTACTTC	CASSFLQGHIQYF
NA	TRBJ1-3	few	TRBV7-9	14	TGTGCCAGCAGCCCCTCGCACTCTGGAAACACCATATATTTT	CASSPSHSGNTIYF
NA	TRBJ2-2	NA	TRBV6-4	13	TGTGCCAGCAGTGGGGAGGACACCGGGGAGCTGTTTTTT	CASSGEDTGELFF
TRBD2	TRBJ2-1	NA	TRBV3-1	15	TGTGCCAGCAGCCAAGCCCCTACTAGCGCCCATGAGCAGTTCTTC	CASSQAPTSAHEQFF
NA	TRBJ2-7	few	TRBV4-1	14	TGCGCCAGCAGCCACCAGGGACCGTGGGACGAGCAGTACTTC	CASSHQGPWDEQYF
NA	TRBJ2-3	NA	TRBV7-2	14	TGTGCCAGCAGCTTAGTCGTGGGCACAGATACGCAGTATTTT	CASSLVVGTDTQYF
NA	TRBJ2-7	many	TRBV5-5	15	TGTGCCAGCAGCTTGGAGGCAGGGCGTTCCAACGAGCAGTACTTC	CASSLEAGRSNEQYF
TRBD2	TRBJ2-2	few	TRBV4-2	13	TGTGCCAGCAGCCAGACTAGCGCCGGGGAGCTGTTTTTT	CASSQTSAGELFF
TRBD2	TRBJ2-7	NA	TRBV28	15	TGTGCCAGCTGGGGAGTTTTAGCGGGACCCGGCGAGCAGTACTTC	CASWGVLAGPGEQYF
TRBD2	TRBJ2-1	few	TRBV6-5	15	TGTGCCAGCAGTTACAGCGGGAGCTCCTACAATGAGCAGTTCTTC	CASSYSGSSYNEQFF
NA	TRBJ1-1	NA	TRBV27	14	TGTGCCAGCAGTAAACACCTCTTGAACACTGAAGCTTTCTTT	CASSKHLLNTEAFF
NA	TRBJ2-5	once	TRBV19	14	TGTGCCAGTAGCATGACAGGCGCAGTTGGGACCCAGTACTTC	CASSMTGAVGTQYF
TRBD2	TRBJ2-3	NA	TRBV11-1	15	TGTGCCAGCAGGCGACTAGCGGAGGGTGTAGATACGCAGTATTTT	CASRRLAEGVDTQYF
NA	TRBJ2-1	NA	TRBV6-5	15	TGTGCCAGCAGTTACTGGAGCGGAGACTACAATGAGCAGTTCTTC	CASSYWSGDYNEQFF